These T cell receptor beta chains were read from a single sample in a study of T cells after somatic rescue of genetic block. Assay used: immunoSEQ multiplex PCR; TCRdb lists only in-frame clones, some missing. Of more than 12,000 clones detected, more than 65% appear once; the ten largest clones hold 14%. Sequenced sample: peripheral blood mononuclear cells (PBMCs). The receptors originated from a boy younger than 18. CDR3s include the opening cysteine and the closing phenylalanine or tryptophan. The D gene is left open where the match is weak. Size is stated for part of the rows, as once, few or many counts, or as a class when the clone is expanded.

clone size	V gene	D gene	J gene	CDR3 DNA	CDR3 protein
.	TRBV6-5	.	TRBJ2-7	TGTGCCAGCAGTTACTCTGCGCGGGGCGGCTACGAGCAGTACTTC	CASSYSARGGYEQYF
.	TRBV29-1	.	TRBJ2-3	TGCAGCGTTGCTCCGGGTACAGATACGCAGTATTTT	CSVAPGTDTQYF
few	TRBV11-2	.	TRBJ2-7	TGTGCCAGCAGCCAGCCTAGCGCGGTCTACGAGCAGTACTTC	CASSQPSAVYEQYF
.	TRBV18	.	TRBJ2-3	TGTGCCAGCTCACGGGGGTCCGGGGATACGCAGTATTTT	CASSRGSGDTQYF
.	TRBV4-1	.	TRBJ2-7	TGCGCCAGCAGCCAAGATCCGGGGGAAGACTACGAGCAGTACTTC	CASSQDPGEDYEQYF
.	TRBV19	TRBD2	TRBJ2-3	TGTGCCAGTAGTATAGTGGGAGGGTCGGGCACAGATACGCAGTATTTT	CASSIVGGSGTDTQYF
.	TRBV7-9	TRBD2	TRBJ2-2	TGTGCCAGCAGCACCAGCGGGGGGGCCAACACCGGGGAGCTGTTTTTT	CASSTSGGANTGELFF
.	TRBV2	TRBD2	TRBJ2-1	TGTGCCAGCAGAATAGCGGGGGGGGTCTACAATGAGCAGTTCTTC	CASRIAGGVYNEQFF
.	TRBV28	TRBD1	TRBJ2-7	TGTGCCAGCAGTCCCGGGACAGGGTTCATCTACGAGCAGTACTTC	CASSPGTGFIYEQYF
once	TRBV5-1	.	TRBJ2-2	TGCGCCAGCAGCTGGCAGGGAATGAACTCCGGGGAGCTGTTTTTT	CASSWQGMNSGELFF
.	TRBV5-1	TRBD1	TRBJ1-1	TGCGCCAGCAGCTGGCAGGGGGTCGGGAGGAACACTGAAGCTTTCTTT	CASSWQGVGRNTEAFF
medium-sized	TRBV4-2	TRBD1	TRBJ2-4	TGTGCCAGCAGCCAAGATTCAGGGGGAAGAGCCAAAAACATTCAGTACTTC	CASSQDSGGRAKNIQYF
.	TRBV11-2	.	TRBJ2-7	TGTGCCAGCAGCTTAAATACAGGAGCCTCCTACGAGCAGTACTTC	CASSLNTGASYEQYF
medium-sized	TRBV6-1	.	TRBJ2-1	TGTGCCAGCAGTGGGGCCCATTTCGATGAGCAGTTCTTC	CASSGAHFDEQFF
.	TRBV6-1	TRBD2	TRBJ2-5	TGTGCCAGCACCGAAGGGACTAGCGGCAAAGAGACCCAGTACTTC	CASTEGTSGKETQYF
.	TRBV11-2	.	TRBJ2-7	TGTGCCAGCAGCTCGTGGACCCCCTACGAGCAGTACTTC	CASSSWTPYEQYF
once	TRBV6-6	TRBD1	TRBJ2-1	TGTGCCAGCAGTTACTCCGGGACAGCCTACAATGAGCAGTTCTTC	CASSYSGTAYNEQFF
.	TRBV4-2	.	TRBJ1-5	TGTGCCAGCAGCCAAGTAGGGGAGAGCAATCAGCCCCAGCATTTT	CASSQVGESNQPQHF
.	TRBV6-6	.	TRBJ2-6	TGTGCCAGCAGTTACGGTCCTCTTGGGGCCAACGTCCTGACTTTC	CASSYGPLGANVLTF
medium-sized	TRBV10-3	.	TRBJ1-1	TGTGCCATCAGTGTCGGGACCTTCACTGAAGCTTTCTTT	CAISVGTFTEAFF
.	TRBV11-2	.	TRBJ1-2	TGTGCCAGCAGCTCCACCACAGGGAACTATGGCTACACCTTC	CASSSTTGNYGYTF
.	TRBV7-2	.	TRBJ1-4	TGTGCCAGCAGCCCTCGGGGGCCAGCTAATGAAAAACTGTTTTTT	CASSPRGPANEKLFF
.	TRBV7-3	.	TRBJ2-6	TGTGCCAGCAGCTTAAGTGGCAGCTCTGGGGCCAACGTCCTGACTTTC	CASSLSGSSGANVLTF